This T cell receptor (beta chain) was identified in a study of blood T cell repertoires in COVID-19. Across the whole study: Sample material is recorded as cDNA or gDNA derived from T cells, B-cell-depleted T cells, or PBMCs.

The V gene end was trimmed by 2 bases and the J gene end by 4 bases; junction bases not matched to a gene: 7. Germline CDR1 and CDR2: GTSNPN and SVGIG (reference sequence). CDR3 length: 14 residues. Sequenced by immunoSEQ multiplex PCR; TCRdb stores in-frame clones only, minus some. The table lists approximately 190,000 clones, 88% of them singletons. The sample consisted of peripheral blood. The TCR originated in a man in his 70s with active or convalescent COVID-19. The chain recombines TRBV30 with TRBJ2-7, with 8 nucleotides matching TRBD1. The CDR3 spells CAWSPVDRAYEQYF. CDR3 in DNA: TGTGCCTGGAGTCCGGTGGACAGGGCTTACGAGCAGTACTTC.